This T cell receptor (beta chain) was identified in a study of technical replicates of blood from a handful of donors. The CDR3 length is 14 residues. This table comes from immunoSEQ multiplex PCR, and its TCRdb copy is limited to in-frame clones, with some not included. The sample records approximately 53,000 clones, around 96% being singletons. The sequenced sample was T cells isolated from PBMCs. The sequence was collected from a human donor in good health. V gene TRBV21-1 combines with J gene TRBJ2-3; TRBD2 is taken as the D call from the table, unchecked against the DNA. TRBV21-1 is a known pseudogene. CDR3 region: CATFYGGASNTQYF. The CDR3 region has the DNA TGTGCCACCTTTTATGGCGGGGCATCAAATACGCAGTATTTT.